This T cell receptor beta chain was obtained from a study of identical twins. TCRdb used MiXCR to reprocess the 5' RACE reads, holding one entry per CDR3 protein. Of about 730,000 distinct CDR3 sequences detected, roughly 20% appear once; the ten largest clones hold more than 4%. Trimming removed 0 bases at V and 8 bases at J, with 10 bases between. The CDR3 extends over 12 amino acids. The germline CDR1 and CDR2 sequences are DFQATT and SNEGSKA (reference sequence). This clonotype was seen only a few times. These same data were also listed under a study on T cells expressing NK-cell markers. As that study records: Seven sequenced donors out of eight were HCMV-seropositive, one seronegative.

Sequencing was done on a sample of PBMCs. The gene calls are TRBV20-1 and TRBJ1-2; D remains ambiguous. The clonotype comes from a woman aged 18-30 years in good health. CDR3 DNA sequence: TGCAGTGCTAGAGAAGCGGCACGGGGCTACACCTTC. The encoded protein is CSAREAARGYTF.